The 21 T cell receptor beta chains below all came from one sample that was sequenced in a study of blood T cell repertoires in COVID-19. TCRdb keeps only in-frame clones here, not all; method: immunoSEQ multiplex PCR. The profile covers more than 45,000 clones, with about 89% appearing a single time and about 27% taken by the ten largest. Sample: peripheral blood. These receptors all stem from a human donor in a cohort sampled during active COVID-19.

This clone was seen only a few times. The chain is built from TRBV28 and TRBJ1-4, with 8 bases that match TRBD1. Trimming removed 4 bases from V and 8 bases from J; junction bases left unmatched: 6. The CDR3 loop spans 14 amino acids. Germline V CDR1 and CDR2: MDHEN, SYDVKM. This chain's CDR3 is CASSYTGGREKLFF. Here the CDR3 DNA reads TGTGCCAGCAGTTATACAGGGGGGCGAGAAAAACTGTTTTTT.

The sample holds a few counts of this clone. The chain uses TRBV2 and TRBJ1-1; D is possibly TRBD1 (6 bases). Germline values: CDR1 SNHLY, CDR2 FYNNEI. With 6 bases removed from V and 0 bases from J, the gap between germline ends came to 17 bases. This CDR3 spans 16 amino acids. The chain's CDR3 is CASSELPGHLNTEAFF. The CDR3 bases are TGTGCCAGCAGCGAACTACCGGGACACCTGAACACTGAAGCTTTCTTT.

The CDR3, as DNA: TGTGCCAGCAGCTTATCAGGGAAGGGCGAGCAGTACTTC. This encodes CASSLSGKGEQYF. This rearrangement joins TRBV11-3 to TRBJ2-7, with D perhaps matching TRBD1 (5 bases). Between the trimmed V and J ends, which lost 2 bases and 6 bases, there was a span of 11 bases. The CDR3 totals 13 residues. Germline-derived CDR1 and CDR2 are SGHNT and YENEEA.

The V gene is TRBV2, the J gene TRBJ2-4, with D possibly TRBD1 on 5 matching bases. The CDR3 is 17 amino acids. V was clipped by 6 bases and J by 0 bases, with 18 bases between them. Germline values: CDR1 SNHLY, CDR2 FYNNEI. CDR3 DNA sequence: TGTGCCAGCAGAAATGTTATACAGGTGATAGCCAAAAACATTCAGTACTTC. Its translation: CASRNVIQVIAKNIQYF.

V gene TRBV5-4 combines with J gene TRBJ1-6; 10 bases are a match to TRBD1. The CDR3 length is 15 residues. V was clipped by 5 bases and J by 7 bases; unmatched bases: 6. CDR1 is SGHNT and CDR2 is YYREEE in the germline V gene (reference sequence). CDR3 in amino acids: CASRHTGQGNSPLHF. The CDR3 DNA follows: TGTGCCAGCAGACATACGGGACAGGGGAATTCACCCCTCCACTTT.

V gene TRBV3-1 (or the pseudogene TRBV3-2) combines with J gene TRBJ1-2; a possible D gene is TRBD1 (5 bases). The germline gives CDR1 LGHDT, CDR2 YNNKEL (reference sequence). Trimming pared 1 base from V and 4 bases from J, leaving 7 bases between. This CDR3 contains 13 residues. The chain's CDR3 is CASSQGGTYGYTF. The CDR3 DNA follows: TGTGCCAGCAGCCAAGGGGGCACCTATGGCTACACCTTC.

The chain couples TRBV12-5 to TRBJ1-2; 11 bases are a match to TRBD1. The CDR3 covers 15 residues. CDR1 and CDR2 (germline): LGHNT, FRNRAP. After removal of 7 bases from V and 9 bases from J, the junction contained 13 bases not matched to a gene. The CDR3 nucleotides read TGTGCTAGTGCCCCCCCGGGACAGGGGGTAGGGCGCTACACCTTC. Translation: CASAPPGQGVGRYTF.

This chain connects TRBV28 to TRBJ1-6, with 9 bases that match TRBD1. The CDR3 has 15 amino acids. Germline-derived CDR1 and CDR2 are MDHEN and SYDVKM. V was pared by 6 bases and J by 6 bases, with 6 bases of the junction left unmatched. DNA for the CDR3: TGTGCCAGCAGGGACAGGGGTGGGGCTAATTCACCCCTCCACTTT. Amino acid sequence: CASRDRGGANSPLHF. The whole variable domain, remainder taken from reference TRBV28 and TRBJ1-6, is DVKVTQSSRYLVKRTGEKVFLECVQDMDHENMFWYRQDPGLGLRLIYFSYDVKMKEKGDIPEGYSVSREKKERFSLILESASTNQTSMYLCASRDRGGANSPLHFGNGTRLTVT.

The CDR3 region has the DNA TGCGCCAGCAGCCGTGGACTAGCGGGGGGGCCTGGTCAGCAGTACTTC. It translates to CASSRGLAGGPGQQYF. This chain links TRBV4-1 with TRBJ2-7; 15 positions agree with TRBD2. Germline V gene sequence: CDR1 MGHRA, CDR2 YSYEKL. The CDR3 extends over 16 amino acids. J gave up 8 bases and V 4 bases, and 9 bases lay outside the gene matches.

This chain links TRBV4-3 with TRBJ1-2; no clear D. CDR3 length: 13 residues. Germline CDR1 LGHNA, CDR2 YSLEER. The V end lost 1 base, the J end lost 5 bases, and 8 bases lay between the germline ends. The chain's CDR3 is CASSQGTGYGYTF. The CDR3 DNA follows: TGCGCCAGCAGCCAAGGGACGGGATATGGCTACACCTTC.

The chain couples TRBV28 to TRBJ2-3; 7 nucleotides align to TRBD1. CDR1 and CDR2 (germline): MDHEN, SYDVKM. CDR3 size: 14 residues. Trimming took 6 bases from V and 9 from J; bases not matched to a gene: 12. The DNA of the CDR3 is TGTGCCAGCAGCTGGACAGGCGCCGGCCAAACGCAGTATTTT. Its translation is CASSWTGAGQTQYF.

The V call is TRBV27, the J call TRBJ2-2; D may be TRBD2 (6 bases). V lost 2 bases and J lost 1, with 14 bases in between. The CDR3 has 17 amino acids. In germline, CDR1 is MNHEY, CDR2 SMNVEV (reference sequence). CDR3 residues: CASSLGEGRGNTGELFF. For the CDR3, the DNA is TGTGCCAGCAGTTTAGGAGAGGGGCGGGGGAACACCGGGGAGCTGTTTTTT.

In regard to this clone: Additional DNA sequences in this sample encode the identical CDR3. The chain carries TRBV11-2 and TRBJ2-3; 8 bases are shared with TRBD2. Germline V CDR1 and CDR2: SGHAT, FQNNGV. The CDR3 loop spans 16 amino acids. After removal of 1 base from V and 0 bases from J, the junction contained 3 bases not matched to a gene. CDR3: CASSLVVAGSTDTQYF. CDR3 DNA: TGTGCCAGCAGCTTAGTAGTAGCGGGGAGCACAGATACGCAGTATTTT. The complete variable domain, with remaining parts taken from reference TRBV11-2 and TRBJ2-3, reads EAGVAQSPRYKIIEKRQSVAFWCNPISGHATLYWYQQILGQGPKLLIQFQNNGVVDDSQLPKDRFSAERLKGVDSTLKIQPAKLEDSAVYLCASSLVVAGSTDTQYFGPGTRLTVL.

The chain has TRBV5-1 and TRBJ1-5; 10 positions agree with TRBD1. CDR1 SGHRS and CDR2 YFSETQ come from the germline V gene. V dropped 1 base and J dropped 6; count of bases not matched to a gene: 7. This CDR3 contains 16 residues. The CDR3: CASSLWPGQGFQPQHF. The CDR3 DNA follows: TGCGCCAGCAGCTTGTGGCCGGGACAGGGGTTTCAGCCCCAGCATTTT. Full variable domain (outside the CDR3, taken from reference TRBV5-1 and TRBJ1-5): KAGVTQTPRYLIKTRGQQVTLSCSPISGHRSVSWYQQTPGQGLQFLFEYFSETQRNKGNFPGRFSGRQFSNSRSEMNVSTLELGDSALYLCASSLWPGQGFQPQHFGDGTRLSIL.

This chain links TRBV12-3 or TRBV12-4 with TRBJ2-3; D is perhaps TRBD1 (6 bases). The CDR3 length is 13 residues. V was shortened by 5 bases and J by 4 bases, with 10 bases between the two germline ends. DNA of the CDR3: TGTGCCAGCAGTCTCGACAGGTCAGATACGCAGTATTTT. It specifies CASSLDRSDTQYF.

The CDR3 reads CASQGQGKNIQYF. In nucleotides, the CDR3 is TGTGCCAGCCAGGGACAGGGGAAAAACATTCAGTACTTC. The chain is built from TRBV28 and TRBJ2-4; TRBD1 matches at 10 bases. J lost 4 bases, V lost 8 bases, and 2 bases had no gene match. There are 13 residues in the CDR3. Germline V lookup: CDR1 MDHEN, CDR2 SYDVKM.

The V call is TRBV24-1, the J call TRBJ2-3; 7 nucleotides line up with TRBD1. Germline V gene data show CDR1 as KGHDR and CDR2 as SFDVKD. The V and J ends lost 9 bases and 1 base, in that order; junction bases with no gene match: 0. The CDR3 consists of 12 residues. Written as DNA, the CDR3 is TGTGCCACCGGACAGGGCACAGATACGCAGTATTTT. Protein sequence: CATGQGTDTQYF.

The chain joins TRBV18 to TRBJ2-7, with no clear D. Germline V lookup: CDR1 KGHSH, CDR2 LQKENI. CDR3 size: 13 residues. With 2 bases removed from V and 1 base from J, the gap between germline ends came to 6 bases. As DNA, the CDR3 is TGTGCCAGCTCACCAGAGGTTTCCTACGAGCAGTACGTC. Translated: CASSPEVSYEQYV.

V is TRBV29-1 and J is TRBJ2-4; tentative D call: TRBD1 (6 bases). Germline V gene data show CDR1 as SQVTM and CDR2 as ANQGSEA. Trimming shortened V by 5 bases and J by 2 bases, and 10 bases separated the two germline ends. The CDR3 covers 13 residues. In DNA, the CDR3 is TGCAGCGTTCAGGGACAATCCAAAAACATTCAGTACTTC. This translates into CSVQGQSKNIQYF.

The chain has TRBV5-6 and TRBJ1-2; TRBD1 matches at 9 bases. Losses at the gene ends were 5 bases for V and 7 bases for J; bases not matched to a gene: 9. The V gene's germline CDR1 is SGHDT and CDR2 YYEEEE. CDR3 length: 14 residues. The CDR3 sequence is CASRYGQGFGGYTF. As DNA, the CDR3 is TGTGCCAGCAGGTACGGACAGGGGTTCGGTGGCTACACCTTC.

The chain couples TRBV7-3 to TRBJ1-1; 7 bases are a match to TRBD1. The germline gives CDR1 SGHTA, CDR2 FQGTGA. This CDR3 spans 15 amino acids. V dropped 1 base and J dropped 5; count of bases not matched to a gene: 7. The CDR3: CASSLSSGGMTEAFF. For the CDR3, the DNA is TGTGCCAGCAGCTTAAGCTCAGGGGGTATGACTGAAGCTTTCTTT.